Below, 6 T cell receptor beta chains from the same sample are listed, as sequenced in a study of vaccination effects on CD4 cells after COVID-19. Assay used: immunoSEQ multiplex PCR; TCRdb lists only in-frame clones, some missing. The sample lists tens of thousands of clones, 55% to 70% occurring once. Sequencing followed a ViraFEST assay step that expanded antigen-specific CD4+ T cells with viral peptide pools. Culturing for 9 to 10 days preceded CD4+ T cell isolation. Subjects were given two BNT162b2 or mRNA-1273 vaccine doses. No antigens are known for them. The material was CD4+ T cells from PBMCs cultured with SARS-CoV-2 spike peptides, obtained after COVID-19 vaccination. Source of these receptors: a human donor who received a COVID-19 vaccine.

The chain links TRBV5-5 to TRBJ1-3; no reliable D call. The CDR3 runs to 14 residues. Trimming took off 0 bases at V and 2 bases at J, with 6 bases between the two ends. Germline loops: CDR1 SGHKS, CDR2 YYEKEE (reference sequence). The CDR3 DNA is TGTGCCAGCAGCTTGGAGTTCACTGGAAACACCATATATTTT. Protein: CASSLEFTGNTIYF.

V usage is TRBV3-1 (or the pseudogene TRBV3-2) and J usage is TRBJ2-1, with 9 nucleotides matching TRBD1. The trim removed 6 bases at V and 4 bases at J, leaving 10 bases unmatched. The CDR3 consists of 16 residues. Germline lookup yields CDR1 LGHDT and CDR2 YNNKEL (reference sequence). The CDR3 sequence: CASRHEAGTGYNEQFF. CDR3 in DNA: TGTGCCAGCAGACACGAAGCCGGGACAGGGTACAATGAGCAGTTCTTC.

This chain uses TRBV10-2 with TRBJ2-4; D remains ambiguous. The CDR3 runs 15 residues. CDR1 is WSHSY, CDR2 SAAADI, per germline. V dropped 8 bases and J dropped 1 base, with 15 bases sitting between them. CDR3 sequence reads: CASSTQAIAKNIQYF. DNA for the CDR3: TGCGCCAGCTCGACCCAGGCTATTGCCAAAAACATTCAGTACTTC.

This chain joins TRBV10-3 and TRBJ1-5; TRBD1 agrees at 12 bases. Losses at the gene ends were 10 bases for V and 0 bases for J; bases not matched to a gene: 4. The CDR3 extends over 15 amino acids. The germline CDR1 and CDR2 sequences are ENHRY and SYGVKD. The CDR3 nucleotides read TGTGCCACGGGACAGGGGGCCTTTAGCAATCAGCCCCAGCATTTT. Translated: CATGQGAFSNQPQHF.

The CDR3 DNA is TGTGCCAGCAGTATCCAGGAGAACACTGAAGCTTTCTTT. Its translation is CASSIQENTEAFF. The chain employs TRBV6-5 and TRBJ1-1; no firm D call. The V and J ends lost 5 bases and 1 base respectively, with 8 bases between them. CDR3 length: 13 amino acids. Germline CDR1 MNHEY, CDR2 SVGAGI.

The CDR3: CASSMPLAGGPETQYF. Written as DNA, the CDR3 is TGTGCCAGCAGCATGCCCCTAGCGGGGGGGCCAGAGACCCAGTACTTC. The rearrangement links TRBV5-4 to TRBJ2-5; 12 bases line up with TRBD2. With V trimmed by 4 bases and J by 4 bases, 8 bases remained unmatched. The CDR3 is 16 residues long. In germline, CDR1 is SGHNT, CDR2 YYREEE (reference sequence). The full variable domain, in which reference TRBV5-4 and TRBJ2-5 provide the parts outside the CDR3, is ETGVTQSPTHLIKTRGQQVTLRCSSQSGHNTVSWYQQALGQGPQFIFQYYREEENGRGNFPPRFSGLQFPNYSSELNVNALELDDSALYLCASSMPLAGGPETQYFGPGTRLLVL.